This TCR beta chain stems from a study of cytomegalovirus exposure and HLA in healthy donors. Assay used: immunoSEQ multiplex PCR; TCRdb lists only in-frame clones, some missing. Here the sample spans over 150,000 clones, roughly 91% being singletons. The clonotype was recovered from a man in his late teens or twenties in good health and CMV-seropositive. Sequencing input: PBMCs.

DNA for the CDR3: TGTGCCAGCAGCTTGGACAACTACGAGCAGTACTTC. Amino acid sequence: CASSLDNYEQYF. The V gene is TRBV5-4, the J gene TRBJ2-7; D unclear. From germline, CDR1 is SGHNT and CDR2 YYREEE (reference sequence). This CDR3 contains 12 residues. V shed 0 bases and J shed 3 bases, with 4 bases lying between them.